The clone carrying this T cell receptor (beta chain) was counted a few times. The CDR3 is 14 residues long. Per germline, CDR1 ENHRY and CDR2 SYGVKD. V was clipped by 7 bases and J by 0 bases, with 11 bases between them. The sample belongs to a study of cytomegalovirus exposure and HLA in healthy donors. The primer mix had 60 Vbeta and 13 Jbeta primers. Produced via immunoSEQ multiplex PCR; TCRdb's table is partial and in-frame only. The sample contains approximately 130,000 clones, 55% to 80% of which appear only once. This clonotype was sampled from a woman between 35 and 50 years old in good health and CMV-seronegative. The sequencing input was PBMCs. The chain employs TRBV10-3 and TRBJ2-3, with a possible D match to TRBD2 (6 bases). The CDR3 here is CAITSGRSTDTQYF. CDR3 coding DNA: TGTGCCATCACGAGTGGGAGGAGCACAGATACGCAGTATTTT.